This TCR beta chain was sequenced during a study of memory CD4+ T cells and cytomegalovirus serostatus. Whole-study context: Of the healthy Belgian adults, 9 or 10 were CMV seropositive and 24 seronegative.

Points from the study as a whole: Of 150 to 200 reported CMV TCRbeta sequences, under 70 were found in memory CD4+ repertoires. Repertoires predicted CMV serostatus with median bootstrapped AUC of approximately 0.95.

CDR3 length: 14 amino acids. Trimming took 4 bases from V and 2 from J, leaving 13 bases between them. The germline V gene has CDR1 SGHRS and CDR2 YFSETQ. With respect to this clone: As yet, its antigen is unknown.

Single viable CD3+CD4+CD8-CD45RO+ cells were sorted as the memory CD4+ T cells. Produced via immunoSEQ multiplex PCR; TCRdb's table is partial and in-frame only. Altogether about 50,000 clones are present, around 80% being singletons, with the ten largest covering less than 0.85%. Input material: memory CD4+ T cells from blood. This TCR derives from an adult in good health and CMV-seronegative. The chain uses TRBV5-1 and TRBJ2-7, with a weak D call TRBD2 (5 bases). The CDR3 nucleotides are TGCGCCAGCAGCCCGGCGGGTTCCGCCTACGAGCAGTACTTC. Its protein is CASSPAGSAYEQYF.